The T cell receptor (beta chain) described here comes from a study of glioma-infiltrating T cells after dendritic cell vaccination. In the case of this clone: Its specificity is not known.

Notes on the study in general: Only a small number of patients had complete blood and tumor samples. Longer survival after dendritic cell vaccination followed higher pretreatment TIL content. Survival was not directly related to TCR clonality in these patients.

There are 16 residues in the CDR3. Trimming cost V 4 bases and J 4 bases; bases outside gene matches: 5. CDR1 is SGHTA and CDR2 is FQGNSA in the germline V gene. Time point defined: after dendritic cell vaccination, including at tumor progression/relapse. Only patients with spare fresh-frozen tumor and over two years of follow-up were included. Assay: immunoSEQ multiplex PCR; the TCRdb copy retains only in-frame clones and omits some. The sample has about 63,000 clones; more than 70% are singletons. The specimen comprised blood, sampled after dendritic cell vaccination. This sequence was found in a human donor with glioblastoma. The chain employs TRBV7-2 and TRBJ2-2; TRBD2 matches at 11 bases. CDR3 residues: CASSSGLAVLTGELFF. CDR3 DNA sequence: TGTGCCAGCAGCTCGGGACTAGCGGTCCTCACCGGGGAGCTGTTTTTT.